Detailed here is one TCR beta chain. V trimming: 3 bases; J trimming: 5 bases; junction bases outside the gene matches: 6. CDR3 length equals 15 residues. Germline lookup yields CDR1 SGHDT and CDR2 YYEEEE. Sequenced by immunoSEQ multiplex PCR; TCRdb stores in-frame clones only, minus some. The data show almost 8,500 clones, with roughly 62% seen just once and roughly 12% held by the top ten. The sample belongs to a study of T cells in tumors after PD-1 blockade. The time point: second of two post-therapy site-matched biopsies roughly 8 weeks apart. The TCR originated in a human donor with basal cell carcinoma. The specimen was tumor tissue, collected after anti-PD-1 treatment. The chain has TRBV5-6 and TRBJ1-5; TRBD1 matches at 9 bases. CDR3 sequence reads: CASSSGTGFHQPQHF. The DNA for the CDR3 is TGTGCCAGCAGCTCCGGGACAGGGTTCCATCAGCCCCAGCATTTT.